The clone carrying this T cell receptor (beta chain) was picked up a small number of times. Its antigen is as yet unknown. The source of the sample is a study of cytomegalovirus exposure and HLA in healthy donors. For the study at large: In a previous analysis, some 120 million unique TCR beta sequences were found from 170 million or so T cells. The study's findings and limits: Productive rates of about 90% or about 30% were seen for most TCR beta V segments in an earlier analysis.

PCR employed 60 Vbeta and 13 Jbeta primers. Here immunoSEQ multiplex PCR was the method, and the copy in TCRdb shows in-frame clones only, minus some. The table records roughly 130,000 clones, 73% of them present only once. There are 14 residues in the CDR3. Between the trimmed V and J ends, which lost 4 bases and 7 bases, there was a span of 13 bases. Per germline, CDR1 SNHLY and CDR2 FYNNEI. This TCR was recovered from a woman aged 35 to 49 in good health and CMV-seronegative. The genes are TRBV2 and TRBJ2-2, with a tentative D call TRBD1 (5 bases). The sample comprised PBMCs. Here the CDR3 DNA reads TGTGCCAGCAGTGTTATGACAGTCCGCGGGGAGCTGTTTTTT. As protein: CASSVMTVRGELFF.